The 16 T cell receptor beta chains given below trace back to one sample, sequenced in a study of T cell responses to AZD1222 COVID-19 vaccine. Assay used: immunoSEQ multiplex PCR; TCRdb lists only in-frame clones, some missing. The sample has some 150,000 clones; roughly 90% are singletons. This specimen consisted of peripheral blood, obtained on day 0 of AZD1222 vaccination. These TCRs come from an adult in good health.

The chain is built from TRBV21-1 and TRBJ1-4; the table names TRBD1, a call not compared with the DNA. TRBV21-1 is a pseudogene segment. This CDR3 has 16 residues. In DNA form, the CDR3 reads TGTGCCAGCAGCAAAGCGGGTCAGGGGGCAAGGGAAAAACTGTTTTTT. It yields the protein CASSKAGQGAREKLFF.

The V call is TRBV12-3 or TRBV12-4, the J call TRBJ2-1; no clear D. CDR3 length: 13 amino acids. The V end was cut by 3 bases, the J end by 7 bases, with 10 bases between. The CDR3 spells CASSFSLYNEQFF. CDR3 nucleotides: TGTGCCAGCAGTTTTAGTCTCTATAATGAGCAGTTCTTC.

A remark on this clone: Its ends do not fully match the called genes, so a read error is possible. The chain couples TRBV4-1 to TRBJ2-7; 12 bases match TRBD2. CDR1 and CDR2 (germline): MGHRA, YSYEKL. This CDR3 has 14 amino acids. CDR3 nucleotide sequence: TGCGCCAGCAGCCAAGATCCTGGGACTAGCGGGCGTATCTTC. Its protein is CASSQDPGTSGRIF.

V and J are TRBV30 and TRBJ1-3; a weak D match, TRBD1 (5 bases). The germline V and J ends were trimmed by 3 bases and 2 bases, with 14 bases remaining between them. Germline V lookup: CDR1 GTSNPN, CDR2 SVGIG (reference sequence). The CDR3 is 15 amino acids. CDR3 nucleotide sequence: TGTGCCTGGAGCCGAGGGCAAGGGGCTGGAAACACCATATATTTT. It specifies CAWSRGQGAGNTIYF.

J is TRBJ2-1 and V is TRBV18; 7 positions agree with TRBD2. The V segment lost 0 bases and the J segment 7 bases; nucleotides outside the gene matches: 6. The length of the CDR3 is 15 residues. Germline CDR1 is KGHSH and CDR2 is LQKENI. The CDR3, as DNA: TGTGCCAGCTCACCACCGCAGCTGGGGGGGAATGAGCAGTTCTTC. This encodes CASSPPQLGGNEQFF.

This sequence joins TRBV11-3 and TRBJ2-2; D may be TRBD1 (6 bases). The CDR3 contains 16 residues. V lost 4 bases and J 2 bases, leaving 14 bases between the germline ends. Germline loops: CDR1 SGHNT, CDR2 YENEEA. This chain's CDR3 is CASSSTRTENTGELFF. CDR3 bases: TGTGCCAGCAGCTCGACACGGACAGAAAACACCGGGGAGCTGTTTTTT.

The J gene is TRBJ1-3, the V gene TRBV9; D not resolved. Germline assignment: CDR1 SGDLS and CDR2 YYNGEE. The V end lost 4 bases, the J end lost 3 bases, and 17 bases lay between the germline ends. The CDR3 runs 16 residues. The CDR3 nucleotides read TGTGCCAGCAGCCTCTCGCCCGGCACATTTGGAAACACCATATATTTT. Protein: CASSLSPGTFGNTIYF.

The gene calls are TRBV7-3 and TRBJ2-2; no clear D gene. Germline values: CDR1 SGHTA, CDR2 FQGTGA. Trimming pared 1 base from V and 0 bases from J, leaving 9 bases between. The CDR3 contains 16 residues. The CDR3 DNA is TGTGCCAGCAGCTTAAGGTGGAGCCCGAACACCGGGGAGCTGTTTTTT. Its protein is CASSLRWSPNTGELFF.

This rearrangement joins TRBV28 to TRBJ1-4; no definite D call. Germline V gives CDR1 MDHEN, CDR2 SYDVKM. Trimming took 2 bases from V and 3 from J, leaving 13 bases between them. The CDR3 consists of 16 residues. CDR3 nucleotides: TGTGCCAGCAGTTTAGTGGAGGGCGGACCTAATGAAAAACTGTTTTTT. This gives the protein CASSLVEGGPNEKLFF.

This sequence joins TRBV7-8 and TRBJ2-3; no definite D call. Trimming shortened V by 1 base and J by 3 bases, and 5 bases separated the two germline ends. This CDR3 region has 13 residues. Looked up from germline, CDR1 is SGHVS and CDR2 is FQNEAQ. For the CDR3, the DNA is TGTGCCAGCAGCTTAGGAGGAACAGATACGCAGTATTTT. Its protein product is CASSLGGTDTQYF.

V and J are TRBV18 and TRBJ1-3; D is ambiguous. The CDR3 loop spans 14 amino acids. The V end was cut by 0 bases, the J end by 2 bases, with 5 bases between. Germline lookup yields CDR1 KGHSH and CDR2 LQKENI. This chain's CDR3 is CASSPPLAGNTIYF. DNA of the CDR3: TGTGCCAGCTCACCACCTCTTGCTGGAAACACCATATATTTT.

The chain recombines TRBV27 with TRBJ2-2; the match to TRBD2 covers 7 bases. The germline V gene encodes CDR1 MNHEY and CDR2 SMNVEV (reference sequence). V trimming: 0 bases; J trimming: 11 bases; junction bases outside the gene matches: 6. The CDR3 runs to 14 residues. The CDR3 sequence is CASSLSWGGSELFF. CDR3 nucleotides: TGTGCCAGCAGTTTATCCTGGGGGGGGAGCGAGCTGTTTTTT.

DNA of the CDR3: TGTGCCAGCAGCTTCTTAGCGGGGAACCCAACCTACGAGCAGTACTTC. Protein product: CASSFLAGNPTYEQYF. This chain joins TRBV7-2 and TRBJ2-7; TRBD2 aligns across 8 bases. The V gene end was trimmed by 3 bases and the J gene end by 2 bases; junction bases not matched to a gene: 9. The germline gives CDR1 SGHTA, CDR2 FQGNSA. This CDR3 has 16 amino acids.

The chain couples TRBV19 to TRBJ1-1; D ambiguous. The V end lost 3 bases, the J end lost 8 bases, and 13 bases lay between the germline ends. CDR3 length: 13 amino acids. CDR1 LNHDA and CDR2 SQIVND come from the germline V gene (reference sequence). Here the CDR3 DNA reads TGTGCCAGTAGTATTCACGGCCTAGGGGAAGCTTTCTTT. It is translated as CASSIHGLGEAFF.

Here the CDR3 reads CAISERLFEPLHF. The CDR3 region has the DNA TGTGCCATCAGTGAGAGGCTCTTCGAACCCCTCCACTTT. The V call is TRBV10-3, the J call TRBJ1-6; D is uncertain. The CDR3 length is 13 residues. Trimming shortened V by 2 bases and J by 12 bases, and 11 bases separated the two germline ends. CDR1 and CDR2 from the germline V gene are ENHRY and SYGVKD.

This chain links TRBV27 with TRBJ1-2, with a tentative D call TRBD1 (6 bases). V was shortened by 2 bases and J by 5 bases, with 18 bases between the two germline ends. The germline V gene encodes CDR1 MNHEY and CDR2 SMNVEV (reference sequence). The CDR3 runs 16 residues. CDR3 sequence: CASSLRPRQAVYGYTF. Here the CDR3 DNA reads TGTGCCAGCAGTTTACGCCCCAGACAGGCGGTATATGGCTACACCTTC.